What follows are 10 T cell receptor beta chains derived from one specimen sequenced in a study of CD8+ T cells in alopecia areata. RNA, once extracted, was reverse transcribed into cDNA for use as the sequencing template. TCRdb's table, derived via immunoSEQ multiplex PCR, lists solely in-frame clones and lacks some. Altogether about 150,000 clones are present, 45% to 60% being singletons, with the ten largest covering 15% to 20%. Sequencing was performed on CD8+ T cells sorted from blood, taken at week 0. The receptors come from a human donor with alopecia areata.

This clone has more than one count but fewer than ten. The rearrangement joins TRBV29-1 to TRBJ2-1, with D possibly TRBD1 on 5 matching bases. V lost 4 bases and J lost 6, with 16 bases in between. This CDR3 region has 14 residues. In germline, CDR1 is SQVTM, CDR2 ANQGSEA. DNA for the CDR3: TGCAGCGTTGGACGGACACCCGACGCCAATGAGCAGTTCTTC. This encodes CSVGRTPDANEQFF.

V is TRBV7-9 and J is TRBJ1-2; TRBD1 agrees at 7 bases. Unmatched junction bases numbered 3, after V lost 11 bases and J lost 3 bases. CDR1 is SEHNR and CDR2 is FQNEAQ in the germline V gene (reference sequence). The CDR3 contains 11 residues. CDR3 amino acids: CALTGDYGYTF. The DNA of the CDR3 is TGTGCCCTTACAGGGGACTATGGCTACACCTTC.

The genes are TRBV13 and TRBJ2-1; 9 nucleotides line up with TRBD1. The germline V gene has CDR1 PRHDT and CDR2 FYEKMQ (reference sequence). The CDR3 spans 17 residues. V lost 5 bases to trimming and J lost 7 bases; unmatched junction nucleotides: 15. CDR3 amino acids: CASSPPPTGGLWNEQFF. Here the CDR3 DNA reads TGTGCCAGCAGCCCGCCTCCGACAGGGGGGCTCTGGAATGAGCAGTTCTTC.

This clone was recorded a few times. The chain links TRBV9 to TRBJ2-2; D ambiguous. Trimming shortened V by 6 bases and J by 1 base, and 7 bases separated the two germline ends. CDR1 is SGDLS, CDR2 YYNGEE, per germline. The CDR3 is 13 residues long. The CDR3 here is CASTPGNTGELFF. The CDR3 DNA sequence: TGTGCCAGCACCCCGGGGAACACCGGGGAGCTGTTTTTT.

The rearrangement uses TRBV30 and TRBJ2-7; D is perhaps TRBD2 (6 bases). Germline V gene lookup returns CDR1 GTSNPN and CDR2 SVGIG (reference sequence). V was cut by 3 bases and J by 2 bases, with 11 bases left in between. The CDR3 runs to 13 residues. The CDR3 sequence: CAWSGGRAYEQYF. The CDR3 DNA is TGTGCCTGGAGCGGGGGTAGGGCCTACGAGCAGTACTTC.

The V and J genes are TRBV29-1 and TRBJ2-2; D unclear. Germline CDR1 is SQVTM and CDR2 is ANQGSEA. The length of the CDR3 is 12 residues. Trimming shortened V by 5 bases and J by 4 bases, and 8 bases separated the two germline ends. The CDR3 protein is CSVLSGTGELFF. The CDR3 coding sequence is TGCAGCGTTCTTTCTGGCACCGGGGAGCTGTTTTTT.

This clone was detected only once. The rearrangement joins TRBV12-5 to TRBJ2-7; TRBD1 matches at 7 bases. The CDR3 covers 15 residues. Germline V CDR1 and CDR2: LGHNT, FRNRAP. Trimming at V came to 5 bases and at J to 3 bases, leaving 10 bases not matched to a gene. The CDR3 protein is CASGPREAGGYEQYF. The CDR3 coding sequence is TGTGCTAGTGGTCCGAGAGAGGCAGGGGGCTACGAGCAGTACTTC.

The chain carries TRBV30 and TRBJ2-1; unclear D gene. CDR1 is GTSNPN, CDR2 SVGIG, per germline (reference sequence). V lost 1 base to trimming and J lost 5 bases, with 3 bases between them. CDR3 size: 11 residues. CDR3 loop: CAWSGNNEQFF. The CDR3 nucleotides are TGTGCCTGGAGTGGTAACAATGAGCAGTTCTTC.

This chain connects TRBV5-1 to TRBJ2-1; D is perhaps TRBD2 (5 bases). Germline-derived CDR1 and CDR2 are SGHRS and YFSETQ. The CDR3 has 13 amino acids. Trimming took 4 bases from V and 8 from J, leaving 13 bases between them. CDR3 amino acids: CASSPGGGDEQFF. The CDR3, as DNA: TGCGCCAGCAGCCCTGGCGGAGGTGATGAGCAGTTCTTC.

V is TRBV19 and J is TRBJ2-5; TRBD1 aligns across 8 bases. The trim removed 6 bases at V and 5 bases at J, leaving 8 bases unmatched. The CDR3 is made up of 14 amino acids. The germline V gene encodes CDR1 LNHDA and CDR2 SQIVND (reference sequence). The CDR3 region is CASSSTGVAETQYF. CDR3 bases: TGTGCCAGTAGCTCGACAGGGGTTGCTGAGACCCAGTACTTC.